A single sample is the source of the 13 T cell receptor beta chains below, sequenced in a study of OX40 agonist ivuxolimab in advanced cancers. Clones were read by immunoSEQ multiplex PCR, and TCRdb kept only the in-frame ones, dropping some. The profile shows about 39,000 clones, approximately 90% of them singletons. Sequencing used CD4+ or CD8+ T cells sorted from blood, obtained in a trial of the OX40 agonist ivuxolimab. Receptors originate from an adult with an advanced solid tumor such as melanoma, head and neck, liver or kidney cancer.

The chain recombines TRBV5-1 with TRBJ2-7; 8 bases agree with TRBD1. There are 15 residues in the CDR3. The V gene end was trimmed by 4 bases and the J gene end by 3 bases; junction bases not matched to a gene: 9. From germline, CDR1 is SGHRS and CDR2 YFSETQ. CDR3 residues: CASSDLGTGVYEQYF. In DNA, the CDR3 is TGCGCCAGCAGCGATCTAGGGACAGGCGTCTACGAGCAGTACTTC. The variable domain in full, completed from reference TRBV5-1 and TRBJ2-7, reads KAGVTQTPRYLIKTRGQQVTLSCSPISGHRSVSWYQQTPGQGLQFLFEYFSETQRNKGNFPGRFSGRQFSNSRSEMNVSTLELGDSALYLCASSDLGTGVYEQYFGPGTRLTVT.

The V gene is TRBV7-9, the J gene TRBJ1-1, with a weak D call TRBD1 (5 bases). Germline CDR1 reads SEHNR; CDR2 reads FQNEAQ (reference sequence). Trimming pared 5 bases from V and 1 base from J, leaving 17 bases between. This CDR3 has 16 amino acids. DNA for the CDR3: TGTGCCAGCAGCCCCTCTACTTCGACAGCGAACACTGAAGCTTTCTTT. This gives the protein CASSPSTSTANTEAFF.

This chain joins TRBV9 and TRBJ2-3, with D uncertain. Trimming removed 0 bases at V and 4 bases at J, with 9 bases between. Germline-derived CDR1 and CDR2 are SGDLS and YYNGEE. This CDR3 region has 14 residues. The DNA of the CDR3 is TGTGCCAGCAGCGTAGGTTACGGTGCAGATACGCAGTATTTT. This sequence encodes CASSVGYGADTQYF.

The chain uses TRBV5-1 and TRBJ2-7, with TRBD2 matching 8 bases. V gave up 3 bases and J gave up 2 bases; unmatched junction bases: 7. This CDR3 comprises 15 residues. In germline, CDR1 is SGHRS, CDR2 YFSETQ. The DNA of the CDR3 is TGCGCCAGCAGCTCAACCGGGACTAGTGCCTACGAGCAGTACTTC. Translation: CASSSTGTSAYEQYF.

The rearrangement uses TRBV20-1 and TRBJ1-5, with a possible D match to TRBD1 (6 bases). Germline V gives CDR1 DFQATT, CDR2 SNEGSKA (reference sequence). The V end lost 7 bases, the J end lost 9 bases, and 13 bases lay between the germline ends. This CDR3 has 11 residues. In nucleotides, the CDR3 is TGCAGTGTTTCACAGGGACCGCCCCAGCATTTT. Translating it yields CSVSQGPPQHF.

The V and J genes are TRBV11-3 and TRBJ2-5; TRBD2 matches at 7 bases. The CDR3 covers 17 residues. V lost 5 bases and J lost 2; bases outside the gene matches: 14. Germline assignment: CDR1 SGHNT and CDR2 YENEEA. CDR3 DNA sequence: TGTGCCAGCAGCCCGAGGGGAGCGGGACCCCGTCAAGAGACCCAGTACTTC. The encoded protein is CASSPRGAGPRQETQYF.

This clone was seen just once. The chain is built from TRBV19 and TRBJ2-5; 10 bases map to TRBD1. V trimming: 6 bases; J trimming: 1 base; junction bases outside the gene matches: 5. Per germline, CDR1 LNHDA and CDR2 SQIVND (reference sequence). This CDR3 region has 15 residues. CDR3: CASSPGTGAQETQYF. CDR3 nucleotide sequence: TGTGCCAGTAGCCCCGGGACAGGGGCCCAAGAGACCCAGTACTTC.

The chain is built from TRBV2 and TRBJ2-3; D perhaps matches TRBD2 (5 bases). CDR1 is SNHLY, CDR2 FYNNEI, per germline. Deletions cut 6 bases from V and 8 bases from J, with 24 bases between. There are 16 residues in the CDR3. This chain's CDR3 is CASSADSLLTQLTQYF. The DNA for the CDR3 is TGTGCCAGCAGCGCGGACTCTCTACTAACACAACTTACGCAGTATTTT.

The CDR3 is CASSRATSGSTDTQYF. DNA for the CDR3: TGTGCCAGCAGCAGGGCGACTAGCGGGAGCACAGATACGCAGTATTTT. J is TRBJ2-3 and V is TRBV7-9; 10 bases line up with TRBD2. Trimming cost V 5 bases and J 0 bases; bases outside gene matches: 5. Germline V lookup: CDR1 SEHNR, CDR2 FQNEAQ (reference sequence). This CDR3 has 16 amino acids.

This sequence joins TRBV4-1 and TRBJ2-7; D uncertain. CDR3 length: 13 residues. In germline, CDR1 is MGHRA, CDR2 YSYEKL. The ends were cut back, 4 bases at V and 0 bases at J, with 7 bases in the middle. CDR3 bases: TGCGCCAGCAGCCCCATCAGCTCCTACGAGCAGTACTTC. Protein sequence: CASSPISSYEQYF.

The chain is built from TRBV2 and TRBJ2-7; D may be TRBD1 (5 bases). V was cut by 9 bases and J by 0 bases, with 9 bases left in between. The CDR3 totals 12 residues. CDR1 is SNHLY, CDR2 FYNNEI, per germline. The CDR3 is CASGQGSYEQYF. CDR3 in DNA: TGTGCCAGTGGCCAGGGCTCCTACGAGCAGTACTTC.

This clone was seen once. V usage is TRBV27 and J usage is TRBJ2-7; 10 bases match TRBD2. With V trimmed by 5 bases and J by 1 base, 5 bases remained unmatched. Germline V lookup: CDR1 MNHEY, CDR2 SMNVEV (reference sequence). The CDR3 covers 15 residues. The CDR3 sequence: CASSQKLAGSYEQYF. For the CDR3, the DNA is TGTGCCAGCAGTCAAAAACTAGCGGGGTCCTACGAGCAGTACTTC.

The chain links TRBV2 to TRBJ2-1; 9 positions agree with TRBD1. This CDR3 is 14 amino acids long. V was pared by 6 bases and J by 4 bases, with 4 bases of the junction left unmatched. Per germline, CDR1 SNHLY and CDR2 FYNNEI. The CDR3 region has the DNA TGTGCCAGCAGGTCCGGGACAGGGTACAATGAGCAGTTCTTC. This codes for CASRSGTGYNEQFF.